Listed below are T cell receptor beta chains from one sample, sequenced in a study of long-term antiretroviral therapy in people with HIV. Clones were sequenced by immunoSEQ multiplex PCR, and TCRdb holds only the in-frame ones, with some missing. The sample comprises approximately 22,000 clones, about four fifths of which are singletons, and 15% to 20% rests with the top ten. The input for sequencing was unsorted PBMCs, taken 0.5 years before starting antiretroviral therapy. The receptors originated from a man aged 35 to 55 with HIV. The CDR3 runs from the conserved cysteine through the conserved F or W. D genes are given only for firm matches. Where a row states a size, it is once, few, many or the class of an expanded clone; other rows omit it.

J gene	clone size	V gene	D gene	CDR3 protein	CDR3 DNA
TRBJ2-3	once	TRBV25-1	NA	CASSARGAFPPTDTQYF	TGTGCCAGCAGTGCACGGGGGGCCTTCCCTCCCACAGATACGCAGTATTTT
TRBJ1-1	once	TRBV5-4	NA	CASSPPRRSNTEAFF	TGTGCCAGCAGCCCGCCTCGGCGTTCGAACACTGAAGCTTTCTTT
TRBJ1-5	NA	TRBV7-8	TRBD1	CASSPGQGNNQPQHF	TGTGCCAGCAGCCCCGGACAGGGAAACAATCAGCCCCAGCATTTT
TRBJ2-7	NA	TRBV18	NA	CASSPTVGGSYEQYF	TGTGCCAGCTCACCAACCGTGGGGGGTTCCTACGAGCAGTACTTC
TRBJ2-1	once	TRBV11-2	TRBD2	CASSSRGGNYNEQFF	TGTGCCAGCAGCTCCCGGGGAGGGAACTACAATGAGCAGTTCTTC
TRBJ2-7	NA	TRBV11-3	TRBD1	CASRGQGGNYEQYF	TGTGCCAGCAGGGGACAGGGGGGGAACTACGAGCAGTACTTC
TRBJ2-7	NA	TRBV27	NA	CASSLRVRAEQYF	TGTGCCAGCAGTTTAAGGGTCCGGGCCGAGCAGTACTTC
TRBJ1-5	NA	TRBV6-1	NA	CASSEAPRDGQDQHF	TGTGCCAGCAGTGAAGCTCCCCGGGACGGCCAGGACCAGCATTTT
TRBJ2-7	NA	TRBV7-2	NA	CASSFSRTAYEQYF	TGTGCCAGCAGCTTCAGCCGCACCGCCTACGAGCAGTACTTC
TRBJ1-3	NA	TRBV5-5	TRBD1	CASSFGGGDRGNGDTIYF	TGTGCCAGCAGCTTTGGGGGCGGGGACAGGGGAAATGGGGACACCATATATTTT
TRBJ2-3	NA	TRBV10-3	TRBD1	CAISWTGVPDTQYF	TGTGCCATCAGTTGGACAGGGGTGCCCGATACGCAGTATTTT
TRBJ2-7	NA	TRBV5-5	NA	CASSPITAYEQYF	TGTGCCAGCAGCCCCATTACAGCCTACGAGCAGTACTTC
TRBJ2-3	NA	TRBV6-5	TRBD2	CASSQTSGGADTQYF	TGTGCCAGCAGTCAGACTAGCGGGGGGGCAGATACGCAGTATTTT
TRBJ2-1	NA	TRBV4-1	TRBD2	CASSRRLAGGDEQFF	TGCGCCAGCAGCCGCCGACTAGCGGGGGGGGATGAGCAGTTCTTC
TRBJ2-7	NA	TRBV7-3	NA	CASSSPGASHEQYF	TGTGCCAGCAGTTCGCCGGGGGCCTCGCACGAGCAGTACTTC
TRBJ2-7	NA	TRBV10-3	NA	CAISESVYEQYF	TGTGCCATCAGTGAGTCGGTCTACGAGCAGTACTTC
TRBJ2-7	NA	TRBV5-5	NA	CASSQMGAYEQYF	TGTGCCAGCAGCCAGATGGGGGCTTACGAGCAGTACTTC
TRBJ1-5	NA	TRBV6-5	NA	CATRKGNDQPQHF	TGTGCCACTCGAAAGGGTAACGATCAGCCCCAGCATTTT
TRBJ1-4	NA	TRBV7-8	NA	CASSRPGSGRVSNEKLFF	TGTGCCAGCAGCCGTCCTGGGTCTGGCAGGGTGTCTAATGAAAAACTGTTTTTT
TRBJ2-6	NA	TRBV5-1	NA	CASSLGGAPGANVLTF	TGCGCCAGCAGCTTGGGAGGGGCCCCTGGGGCCAACGTCCTGACTTTC
TRBJ1-2	few	TRBV19	TRBD1	CASTLDRGRGGDGYTF	TGTGCCAGTACCCTGGACAGGGGGCGTGGAGGGGATGGCTACACCTTC
TRBJ2-7	NA	TRBV7-8	NA	CASSPHRVGTGEQYF	TGTGCCAGCAGCCCCCACAGGGTAGGGACCGGCGAGCAGTACTTC
TRBJ2-3	NA	TRBV7-6	NA	CASSSPGLGIRGDTQYF	TGTGCCAGCAGCTCCCCGGGTCTAGGCATCAGGGGAGATACGCAGTATTTT
TRBJ1-5	NA	TRBV10-3	NA	CAISEVNQPQHF	TGTGCCATCAGCGAAGTTAATCAGCCCCAGCATTTT
TRBJ2-1	NA	TRBV5-4	TRBD1	CASSQTGGAYEQFF	TGTGCCAGCAGCCAGACAGGGGGCGCGTATGAGCAGTTCTTC
TRBJ1-1	NA	TRBV2	TRBD1	CASRPRTGLRAEAFF	TGTGCCAGCAGGCCCAGGACAGGACTTAGGGCTGAAGCTTTCTTT
TRBJ2-7	NA	TRBV5-4	NA	CASSNGGVERYEQYF	TGTGCCAGCAGCAACGGGGGAGTCGAGAGGTACGAGCAGTACTTC
TRBJ2-7	NA	TRBV5-5	TRBD1	CASRYIPGQGKTYEQYF	TGTGCCAGCAGGTATATCCCGGGACAGGGGAAGACCTACGAGCAGTACTTC
TRBJ1-1	NA	TRBV28	NA	CASSRGRSKAFF	TGTGCCAGCAGTCGGGGTCGGAGTAAAGCTTTCTTT
TRBJ2-7	NA	TRBV18	TRBD1	CASSPQLVTGGRPYEQYF	TGTGCCAGCTCACCACAGTTAGTGACAGGGGGAAGACCCTACGAGCAGTACTTC
TRBJ1-2	NA	TRBV7-2	NA	CASSANNIQGHTF	TGTGCCAGCAGCGCCAACAACATTCAGGGCCACACCTTC